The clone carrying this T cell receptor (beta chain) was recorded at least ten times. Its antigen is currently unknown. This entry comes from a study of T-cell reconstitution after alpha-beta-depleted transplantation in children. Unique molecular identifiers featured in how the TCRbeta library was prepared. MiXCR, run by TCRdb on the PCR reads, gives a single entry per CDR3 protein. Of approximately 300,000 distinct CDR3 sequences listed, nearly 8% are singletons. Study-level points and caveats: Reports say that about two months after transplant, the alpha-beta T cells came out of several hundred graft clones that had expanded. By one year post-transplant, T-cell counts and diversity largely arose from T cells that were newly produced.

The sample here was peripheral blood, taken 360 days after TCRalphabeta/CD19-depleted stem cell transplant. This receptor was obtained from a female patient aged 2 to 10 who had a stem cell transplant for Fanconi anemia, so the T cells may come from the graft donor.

The CDR3 spells CASSLALGGEGSSYEQYF. As DNA, the CDR3 is TGTGCCAGCAGCTTAGCATTAGGGGGGGAGGGTAGCTCCTACGAGCAGTACTTC. The rearrangement uses TRBV7-2 and TRBJ2-7, with TRBD2 as a possible D gene (7 bases). The V and J ends lost 0 bases and 0 bases respectively, with 18 bases between them. The CDR3 is 18 residues long. Germline CDR1 is SGHTA and CDR2 is FQGNSA. Based on the CDR3 plus reference TRBV7-2 and TRBJ2-7, the full variable domain is GAGVSQSPSNKVTEKGKDVELRCDPISGHTALYWYRQSLGQGLEFLIYFQGNSAPDKSGLPSDRFSAERTGGSVSTLTIQRTQQEDSAVYLCASSLALGGEGSSYEQYFGPGTRLTVT.